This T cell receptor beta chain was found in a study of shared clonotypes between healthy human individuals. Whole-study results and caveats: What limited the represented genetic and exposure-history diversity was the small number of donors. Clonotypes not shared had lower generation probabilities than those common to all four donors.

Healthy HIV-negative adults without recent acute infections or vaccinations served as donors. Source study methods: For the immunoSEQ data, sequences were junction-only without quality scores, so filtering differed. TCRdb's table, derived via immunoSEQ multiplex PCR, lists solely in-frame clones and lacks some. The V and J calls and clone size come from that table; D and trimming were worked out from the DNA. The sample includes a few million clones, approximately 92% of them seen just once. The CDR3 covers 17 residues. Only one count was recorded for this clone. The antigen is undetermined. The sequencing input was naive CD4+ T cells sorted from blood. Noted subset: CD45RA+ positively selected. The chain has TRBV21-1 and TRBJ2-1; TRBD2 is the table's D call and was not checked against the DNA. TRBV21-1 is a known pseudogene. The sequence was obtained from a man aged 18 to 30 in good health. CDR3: CASSTQRELGDHNEQFF. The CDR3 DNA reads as TGTGCCAGCAGCACCCAGAGGGAGCTGGGCGACCACAATGAGCAGTTCTTC.